These 10 T cell receptor beta chains were sequenced from one sample in a study of control samples from healthy donors and cancer patients. Produced via immunoSEQ multiplex PCR; TCRdb's table is partial and in-frame only. The profile covers around 95,000 clones, with roughly 87% appearing a single time and 18% taken by the ten largest. Specimen: blood. The receptors shown here come from a woman aged 45 to 65 in good health.

This clone was seen a single time. The gene calls are TRBV29-1 and TRBJ2-6, with TRBD2 identical over 10 bases. Germline V gives CDR1 SQVTM, CDR2 ANQGSEA. V gave up 4 bases and J gave up 4 bases; unmatched junction bases: 7. The CDR3 totals 16 residues. Written as DNA, the CDR3 is TGCAGCGTTGGTCTAGCGGGGGTCGCGGGGGCCAACGTCCTGACTTTC. Translating gives CSVGLAGVAGANVLTF.

Only a few counts were recorded for this clone. The chain is built from TRBV7-6 and TRBJ2-3, with TRBD2 as a possible D gene (6 bases). Per the germline V gene, CDR1 is SGHVS and CDR2 is FNYEAQ. The ends were cut back, 6 bases at V and 4 bases at J, with 20 bases in the middle. The CDR3 extends over 16 amino acids. This chain's CDR3 is CASSPFTAGSPDTQYF. The CDR3 DNA follows: TGTGCCAGCAGTCCGTTTACGGCGGGAAGCCCAGATACGCAGTATTTT.

The chain links TRBV19 to TRBJ1-5, with TRBD1 as a possible D gene (5 bases). Germline CDR1 is LNHDA and CDR2 is SQIVND (reference sequence). V was clipped by 5 bases and J by 0 bases, with 11 bases between them. The CDR3 totals 15 residues. CDR3 loop: CASSSAGNSNQPQHF. The CDR3 DNA sequence: TGTGCCAGTAGTTCAGCAGGGAATAGCAATCAGCCCCAGCATTTT.

The chain uses TRBV4-3 and TRBJ2-5, with TRBD1 matching 7 bases. J lost 5 bases, V lost 8 bases, and 14 bases had no gene match. The V gene's germline CDR1 is LGHNA and CDR2 YSLEER. This CDR3 has 15 amino acids. The CDR3 region is CASGPSYRGGETQYF. In DNA form, the CDR3 reads TGCGCCAGCGGACCTTCTTACAGGGGCGGCGAGACCCAGTACTTC.

This clone showed up just once. V is TRBV19 and J is TRBJ1-2; D is undetermined. This CDR3 is built from 13 residues. CDR1 is LNHDA, CDR2 SQIVND, per germline (reference sequence). Trimming cost V 0 bases and J 8 bases, with 10 bases left between them. The CDR3 coding sequence is TGTGCCAGTAGTATAGAAGGAGGCAGGGGCTACACCTTC. Protein: CASSIEGGRGYTF.

The genes are TRBV7-6 and TRBJ2-7, with D uncertain. Germline CDR1 is SGHVS and CDR2 is FNYEAQ. Trimming left V 0 bases short and J 5 bases short, with 5 bases between. The CDR3 contains 12 residues. The CDR3 protein is CASSLAGDEQYF. The CDR3 coding sequence is TGTGCCAGCAGCTTAGCGGGTGACGAGCAGTACTTC. Combining the CDR3 with reference TRBV7-6 and TRBJ2-7 gives the whole variable domain GAGVSQSPRYKVTKRGQDVALRCDPISGHVSLYWYRQALGQGPEFLTYFNYEAQQDKSGLPNDRFSAERPEGSISTLTIQRTEQRDSAMYRCASSLAGDEQYFGPGTRLTVT.

V and J are TRBV11-1 and TRBJ1-2; 7 nucleotides align to TRBD1. The CDR3 covers 13 residues. Looked up from germline, CDR1 is SGHAT and CDR2 is FQDESV (reference sequence). Trimming cost V 6 bases and J 3 bases; bases outside gene matches: 4. CDR3 sequence (DNA): TGTGCCAGCAGGACAGGGAGCGACTATGGCTACACCTTC. It is translated as CASRTGSDYGYTF.

The chain combines TRBV6-5 with TRBJ1-6; possibly TRBD1 for D (5 bases). Germline V CDR1 and CDR2: MNHEY, SVGAGI. The CDR3 runs to 13 residues. V lost 9 bases and J 6 bases, leaving 12 bases between the germline ends. CDR3 DNA: TGTGCCAGTGGAGGGGTTCCTAATTCACCCCTCCACTTT. Amino acid sequence: CASGGVPNSPLHF.

The chain combines TRBV18 with TRBJ1-3, with a tentative D call TRBD1 (6 bases). V lost 5 bases to trimming and J lost 5 bases, with 16 bases between them. In germline, CDR1 is KGHSH, CDR2 LQKENI. This CDR3 region has 15 residues. This CDR3 is CASSTTTGTRNTIYF. CDR3 nucleotides: TGTGCCAGCTCAACTACCACAGGGACCCGAAACACCATATATTTT. The full variable domain, rest sourced from reference TRBV18 and TRBJ1-3, is NAGVMQNPRHLVRRRGQEARLRCSPMKGHSHVYWYRQLPEEGLKFMVYLQKENIIDESGMPKERFSAEFPKEGPSILRIQQVVRGDSAAYFCASSTTTGTRNTIYFGEGSWLTVV.

In this sample, this clone turned up a few times. V usage is TRBV2 and J usage is TRBJ1-5; D call uncertain. Germline CDR1 SNHLY, CDR2 FYNNEI. V shed 3 bases and J shed 0 bases, with 9 bases lying between them. There are 15 residues in the CDR3. Written as DNA, the CDR3 is TGTGCCAGCAGTGATTCGGGGTTTAGCAATCAGCCCCAGCATTTT. Residues: CASSDSGFSNQPQHF.